The entry below describes one T cell receptor (beta chain). The record originates from a study of control samples from healthy donors and cancer patients. TCRdb's copy holds only in-frame clones and misses some; the assay was immunoSEQ multiplex PCR. Of approximately 110,000 clones listed, 80% to 90% are singletons. V was shortened by 0 bases and J by 7 bases, with 10 bases between the two germline ends. Germline V lookup: CDR1 LGHNA, CDR2 YSLEER. CDR3 length: 14 amino acids. This clonotype was sampled from a woman between 50 and 59 years old in good health. The genes are TRBV4-3 and TRBJ2-1; D is perhaps TRBD2 (5 bases). Source material: blood. Written as DNA, the CDR3 is TGCGCCAGCAGCCAAGATACTAGTAGAAATGAGCAGTTCTTC. It is translated as CASSQDTSRNEQFF.